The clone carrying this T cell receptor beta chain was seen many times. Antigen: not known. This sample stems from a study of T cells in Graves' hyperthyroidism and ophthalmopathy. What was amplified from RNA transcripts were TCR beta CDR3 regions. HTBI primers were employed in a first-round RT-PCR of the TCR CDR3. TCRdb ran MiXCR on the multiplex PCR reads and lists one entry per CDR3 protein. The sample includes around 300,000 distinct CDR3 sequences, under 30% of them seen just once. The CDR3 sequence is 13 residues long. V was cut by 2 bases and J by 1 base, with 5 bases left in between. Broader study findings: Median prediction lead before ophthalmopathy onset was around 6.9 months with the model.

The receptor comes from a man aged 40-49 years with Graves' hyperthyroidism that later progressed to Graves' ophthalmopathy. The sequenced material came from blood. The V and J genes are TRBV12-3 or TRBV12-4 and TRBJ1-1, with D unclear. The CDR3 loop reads CASSLSGNTEAFF. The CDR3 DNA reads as TGTGCCAGCAGTTTAAGCGGGAACACTGAAGCTTTCTTT.